The T cell receptor beta chain described here comes from a study of blood T cell repertoires in COVID-19. Turning to the study itself: Specimens from acute and convalescent COVID-19 originated in the United States, Italy and Spain.

Which cohort a participant joined came from the clinical history participants gave. V was pared by 4 bases and J by 3 bases, with 4 bases of the junction left unmatched. Germline CDR1 reads SGHTS; CDR2 reads YDEGEE. The CDR3 consists of 14 residues. Original processing methods: Using reference gene primer amplification, nucleated cell counts were estimated. Assay: immunoSEQ multiplex PCR; the TCRdb copy retains only in-frame clones and omits some. V and J calls and clone size come straight from that table; D and trimming were deduced from the DNA. This table holds 310,000 or so clones, over 80% found once.

This receptor was obtained from a young woman who had recovered from COVID-19. The sequenced material came from PBMCs or T cells enriched from blood (not recorded which). The V and J genes are TRBV5-8 and TRBJ1-2; TRBD1 agrees at 9 bases. CDR3 residues: CASSPTGGDYGYTF. CDR3 nucleotides: TGTGCCAGCAGCCCGACAGGGGGAGACTATGGCTACACCTTC.